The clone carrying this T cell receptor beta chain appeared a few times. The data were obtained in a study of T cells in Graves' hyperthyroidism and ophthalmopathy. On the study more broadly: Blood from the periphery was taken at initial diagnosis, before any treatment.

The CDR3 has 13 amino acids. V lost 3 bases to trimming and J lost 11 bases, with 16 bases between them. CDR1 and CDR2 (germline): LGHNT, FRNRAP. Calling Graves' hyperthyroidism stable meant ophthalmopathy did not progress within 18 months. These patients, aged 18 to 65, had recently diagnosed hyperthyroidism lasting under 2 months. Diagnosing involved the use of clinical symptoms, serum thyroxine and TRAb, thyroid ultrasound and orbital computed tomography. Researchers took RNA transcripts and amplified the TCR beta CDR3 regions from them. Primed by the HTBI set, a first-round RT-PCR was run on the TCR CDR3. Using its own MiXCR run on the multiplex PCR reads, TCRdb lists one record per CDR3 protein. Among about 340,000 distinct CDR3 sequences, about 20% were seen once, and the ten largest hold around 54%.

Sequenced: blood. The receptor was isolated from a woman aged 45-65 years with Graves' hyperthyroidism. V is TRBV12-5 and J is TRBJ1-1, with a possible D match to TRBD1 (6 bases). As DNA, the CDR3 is TGTGCTAGTGGTTTATCGGGGGCGGGTAATGCTTTCTTT. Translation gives CASGLSGAGNAFF. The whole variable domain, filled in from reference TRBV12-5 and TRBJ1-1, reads DARVTQTPRHKVTEMGQEVTMRCQPILGHNTVFWYRQTMMQGLELLAYFRNRAPLDDSGMPKDRFSAEMPDATLATLKIQPSEPRDSAVYFCASGLSGAGNAFFGQGTRLTVV.